One sample yielded the 25 T cell receptor beta chains listed below, sequenced in a study of cytomegalovirus exposure and HLA in healthy donors. Primers included in the PCR were 60 Vbeta and 13 Jbeta primers. Some clones are missing from TCRdb's copy, which holds only in-frame ones; the method was immunoSEQ multiplex PCR. Found here are about 160,000 clones, about 78% of them singletons; the top ten hold approximately 1.5%. Sequences were obtained from PBMCs. The receptors come from a male donor in good health and CMV-seronegative.

The rearrangement joins TRBV18 to TRBJ1-1; possibly TRBD1 for D (5 bases). This CDR3 region has 15 residues. CDR1 and CDR2 (germline): KGHSH, LQKENI. V lost 5 bases, J lost 0 bases, and 13 bases lay in between. CDR3 residues: CASSSGAGMNTEAFF. The CDR3 region has the DNA TGTGCCAGCTCAAGCGGGGCTGGAATGAACACTGAAGCTTTCTTT.

The chain carries TRBV5-1 and TRBJ1-1; 8 bases match TRBD1. The germline gives CDR1 SGHRS, CDR2 YFSETQ. The CDR3 length is 15 residues. V lost 4 bases and J lost 4; bases outside the gene matches: 9. The DNA for the CDR3 is TGCGCCAGCAGCAAAATTGCAGGGGGCCCCACTGAAGCTTTCTTT. This codes for CASSKIAGGPTEAFF.

The genes are TRBV6-5 and TRBJ1-2, with D tentatively TRBD1 (6 bases). Germline CDR1 and CDR2: MNHEY and SVGAGI. V shed 2 bases and J shed 4 bases, with 11 bases lying between them. CDR3 size: 14 residues. For the CDR3, the DNA is TGTGCCAGCAGTTACACAGGGTCGGTCTATGGCTACACCTTC. The encoded protein is CASSYTGSVYGYTF.

This clone was seen a few times. J is TRBJ2-7 and V is TRBV6-5; no clear D gene. V lost 2 bases, J lost 4 bases, and 15 bases lay in between. CDR3 length equals 15 residues. Per germline, CDR1 MNHEY and CDR2 SVGAGI. CDR3 loop: CASSYSTPSTYEQYF. CDR3 DNA: TGTGCCAGCAGTTACAGCACCCCTAGTACGTACGAGCAGTACTTC.

The V call is TRBV7-2, the J call TRBJ2-5; 12 bases match TRBD2. The V and J ends lost 1 base and 5 bases, in that order; junction bases with no gene match: 5. Germline V gene data show CDR1 as SGHTA and CDR2 as FQGNSA. This CDR3 has 16 residues. CDR3 nucleotide sequence: TGTGCCAGCAGCTTAGGGACTAGCGGGATCTGGGAGACCCAGTACTTC. Residues: CASSLGTSGIWETQYF.

The chain couples TRBV30 to TRBJ2-1; possibly TRBD2 for D (5 bases). V lost 5 bases to trimming and J lost 8 bases, with 10 bases between them. Germline CDR1 is GTSNPN and CDR2 is SVGIG (reference sequence). The CDR3 is 11 amino acids. The CDR3 DNA follows: TGTGCCTGGGGAACTAGAGATGAGCAGTTCTTC. Its protein product is CAWGTRDEQFF.

V gene TRBV29-1 combines with J gene TRBJ2-3, with D possibly being TRBD2 (6 bases). Trimming removed 3 bases from V and 3 bases from J, with 13 bases in between. The CDR3 length is 14 residues. Germline loops: CDR1 SQVTM, CDR2 ANQGSEA. As DNA, the CDR3 is TGCAGCGTTGACGCGGGGAAGTATACAGATACGCAGTATTTT. It encodes CSVDAGKYTDTQYF.

The chain has TRBV7-2 and TRBJ1-5; D may be TRBD1 (5 bases). This CDR3 contains 16 residues. Germline CDR1 reads SGHTA; CDR2 reads FQGNSA. Trimming pared 0 bases from V and 7 bases from J, leaving 16 bases between. The CDR3 DNA reads as TGTGCCAGCAGCTTAGCAGGGACGGCCGGGAGGCAGCCCCAGCATTTT. It specifies CASSLAGTAGRQPQHF. Filled out from reference TRBV7-2 and TRBJ1-5, the complete variable domain reads GAGVSQSPSNKVTEKGKDVELRCDPISGHTALYWYRQSLGQGLEFLIYFQGNSAPDKSGLPSDRFSAERTGGSVSTLTIQRTQQEDSAVYLCASSLAGTAGRQPQHFGDGTRLSIL.

A single count supports this clone. The chain joins TRBV5-1 to TRBJ1-4; TRBD1 matches 11 bases. Trimming removed 4 bases from V and 11 bases from J; junction bases left unmatched: 7. This CDR3 has 14 residues. Looked up from germline, CDR1 is SGHRS and CDR2 is YFSETQ. The CDR3 DNA follows: TGCGCCAGCAGCCCAGGACAGGGGGCGCAGAAACTGTTTTTT. It translates to CASSPGQGAQKLFF.

The V and J genes are TRBV7-9 and TRBJ1-3; D may be TRBD1 (5 bases). The CDR3 totals 15 residues. The V gene's germline CDR1 is SEHNR and CDR2 FQNEAQ (reference sequence). V dropped 5 bases and J dropped 2 bases, with 13 bases sitting between them. This CDR3 reads CASSPIRVTGNTIYF. The CDR3 nucleotides read TGTGCCAGCAGCCCCATCAGGGTAACTGGAAACACCATATATTTT.

This sequence joins TRBV9 and TRBJ2-1; TRBD2 matches 7 bases. The germline V gene has CDR1 SGDLS and CDR2 YYNGEE. The CDR3 sequence is 14 residues long. Losses at the gene ends were 0 bases for V and 5 bases for J; bases not matched to a gene: 2. CDR3 sequence: CASSVEAGNNEQFF. The CDR3, as DNA: TGTGCCAGCAGCGTAGAAGCGGGAAACAATGAGCAGTTCTTC.

This chain links TRBV7-2 with TRBJ2-3; TRBD2 matches 10 bases. The CDR3 is 16 amino acids. The junction had 5 bases not matched to a gene; V was cut back by 4 bases and J by 1 base. Germline V gene sequence: CDR1 SGHTA, CDR2 FQGNSA. The CDR3 sequence: CASSYLAGVGTDTQYF. The CDR3 DNA follows: TGTGCCAGCAGCTACCTAGCGGGAGTGGGCACAGATACGCAGTATTTT.

The chain uses TRBV27 and TRBJ2-1; 15 positions agree with TRBD2. Germline lookup yields CDR1 MNHEY and CDR2 SMNVEV (reference sequence). J gave up 6 bases and V 6 bases, and 9 bases lay outside the gene matches. The CDR3 sequence is 17 residues long. CDR3 region: CASRGLAGGHGGNEQFF. The CDR3 bases are TGTGCCAGCAGGGGACTAGCGGGAGGCCACGGGGGCAATGAGCAGTTCTTC.

The V gene is TRBV19, the J gene TRBJ1-5; 10 nucleotides agree with TRBD1. Germline-derived CDR1 and CDR2 are LNHDA and SQIVND (reference sequence). The CDR3 runs 13 residues. V lost 7 bases, J lost 5 bases, and 2 bases stayed unmatched. In nucleotides, the CDR3 is TGTGCCAGTAAGGGGACAGGGGATCAGCCCCAGCATTTT. Translated, it gives CASKGTGDQPQHF.

The V gene is TRBV9, the J gene TRBJ2-2, with 7 nucleotides matching TRBD1. The junction had 2 bases not matched to a gene; V was cut back by 5 bases and J by 4 bases. The CDR3 has 13 residues. The V gene's germline CDR1 is SGDLS and CDR2 YYNGEE. CDR3: CASRGQLTGELFF. CDR3 nucleotides: TGTGCCAGCAGGGGACAGCTCACCGGGGAGCTGTTTTTT.

The rearrangement joins TRBV7-9 to TRBJ2-1, with D possibly TRBD1 on 5 matching bases. V shed 5 bases and J shed 3 bases, with 17 bases lying between them. Germline CDR1 reads SEHNR; CDR2 reads FQNEAQ (reference sequence). The CDR3 loop spans 16 amino acids. The CDR3 loop reads CASSPPAGRGYNEQFF. CDR3 nucleotide sequence: TGTGCCAGCAGCCCCCCGGCAGGGCGAGGCTACAATGAGCAGTTCTTC.

J is TRBJ2-1 and V is TRBV28; TRBD2 agrees at 7 bases. The germline CDR1 and CDR2 sequences are MDHEN and SYDVKM. The CDR3 length is 15 residues. V lost 5 bases and J lost 7; bases outside the gene matches: 11. The CDR3 protein is CASSPLTRERNEQFF. DNA of the CDR3: TGTGCCAGCAGTCCCCTCACGCGGGAGAGGAATGAGCAGTTCTTC.

The chain links TRBV27 to TRBJ1-2; D perhaps matches TRBD1 (6 bases). With 6 bases removed from V and 0 bases from J, the gap between germline ends came to 14 bases. The CDR3 sequence is 15 residues long. Germline CDR1 is MNHEY and CDR2 is SMNVEV (reference sequence). Written as DNA, the CDR3 is TGTGCCAGCAGCCCGGGGGGGGCTGCTAACTATGGCTACACCTTC. Its translation is CASSPGGAANYGYTF.

This clone showed up just once. This chain connects TRBV14 to TRBJ1-4; D not certain. V dropped 3 bases and J dropped 4 bases, with 12 bases sitting between them. The CDR3 loop spans 15 amino acids. The V gene's germline CDR1 is SGHDN and CDR2 FVKESK. The CDR3 here is CASSHRSQRNEKLFF. DNA of the CDR3: TGTGCCAGCAGCCATAGGTCCCAGCGTAATGAAAAACTGTTTTTT.

The chain links TRBV7-2 to TRBJ1-2; 9 nucleotides align to TRBD1. With V trimmed by 2 bases and J by 3 bases, 4 bases remained unmatched. The length of the CDR3 is 15 residues. Per germline, CDR1 SGHTA and CDR2 FQGNSA. This CDR3 is CASSLNTGGHYGYTF. The CDR3 region has the DNA TGTGCCAGCAGCTTAAACACAGGGGGCCACTATGGCTACACCTTC.

The genes are TRBV28 and TRBJ1-2; 12 nucleotides match TRBD1. The CDR3 covers 14 residues. Trimming removed 4 bases from V and 7 bases from J; junction bases left unmatched: 4. Germline-derived CDR1 and CDR2 are MDHEN and SYDVKM. CDR3 loop: CASSWDRGLGGYTF. The DNA of the CDR3 is TGTGCCAGCAGTTGGGACAGGGGGCTGGGTGGCTACACCTTC.

The chain combines TRBV19 with TRBJ1-4, with D possibly TRBD1 on 5 matching bases. The CDR3 consists of 14 residues. The germline V and J ends were trimmed by 10 bases and 4 bases, with 16 bases remaining between them. Germline V gene sequence: CDR1 LNHDA, CDR2 SQIVND (reference sequence). CDR3 DNA sequence: TGTGCCACCGCACCGGGGGGATTTAATGAAAAACTGTTTTTT. As protein: CATAPGGFNEKLFF.

V gene TRBV7-8 combines with J gene TRBJ2-5; the D gene is possibly TRBD2 (7 bases). Germline CDR1 is SGHVS and CDR2 is FQNEAQ. The CDR3 covers 17 residues. The V end was cut by 7 bases, the J end by 9 bases, with 30 bases between. CDR3 sequence: CASIRSGGRGGTAAQYF. The CDR3 DNA is TGTGCCAGCATCCGGAGTGGCGGGAGAGGGGGAACGGCGGCCCAGTACTTC. The whole variable domain, filled in from reference TRBV7-8 and TRBJ2-5, reads GAGVSQSPRYKVAKRGQDVALRCDPISGHVSLFWYQQALGQGPEFLTYFQNEAQLDKSGLPSDRFFAERPEGSVSTLKIQRTQQEDSAVYLCASIRSGGRGGTAAQYFGPGTRLLVL.

The J gene is TRBJ1-2, the V gene TRBV12-5; 8 bases map to TRBD1. The CDR3 totals 15 residues. Germline V gene sequence: CDR1 LGHNT, CDR2 FRNRAP. V shed 7 bases and J 1 base; nucleotides not matched to a gene: 8. The CDR3 DNA is TGTGCTAGTGTTCAGGACAGGGCTTATAACTATGGCTACACCTTC. Protein product: CASVQDRAYNYGYTF.

The V call is TRBV7-9, the J call TRBJ2-3, with TRBD2 as a possible D gene (6 bases). Trimming took 8 bases from V and 0 from J, leaving 18 bases between them. The V gene's germline CDR1 is SEHNR and CDR2 FQNEAQ (reference sequence). CDR3 length: 16 residues. This CDR3 is CASSKNSGSSTDTQYF. The CDR3, as DNA: TGTGCCAGCTCGAAAAATAGCGGATCGAGCACAGATACGCAGTATTTT.